What follows describes a single T cell receptor beta chain. This clonotype appeared many times. No antigen is known for it. One base away there is no much larger clone; base qualities are not given. Its CDR3 holds 13 amino acids, cysteine through phenylalanine. Only the CDR3 DNA is retained, 39 bases long and in frame from the first base. V loses 1 base, J loses 7 bases, and the germline ends lie 10 bases apart. CDR1 is given as SGHNT and CDR2 as YENEEA, both from the germline V gene. The source of the sample is a study of early T cells in non-severe SARS-CoV-2 infection (dated by TCRdb to the early 2020s). Notes on the research overall: Because TCR sequencing was done on bulk RNA from unsorted whole blood, the alpha and beta chains could not be paired.

A case-control design nested within a healthcare worker cohort in London, UK, was used, with weekly nasopharyngeal swab PCR tests and blood sampling performed. Healthcare workers were recruited between 23 and 31 March 2020, during the week of the UK lockdown, and were followed weekly for up to about 15 weeks. Study-level results and caveats: VDJdb matching was skewed toward anti-spike CD8 responses and likely underestimated virus-specific expansions by missing private and CD4 specificities.

Libraries came from 5' RACE. Reads for this sample came from a NextSeq 500. The TCR library protocol attached unique molecular identifiers to individual cDNA molecules to correct for sequencing error and PCR bias. Sequencing covered both TCR alpha and beta chains, and within each sample the abundances of alpha and beta sequences were tightly co-correlated. Under the source paper's analysis protocol: Decombinator V4 was used to perform V gene, J gene and CDR3 annotation of TCR sequences. Expanded TCRs were defined as changing significantly between any two time points under a Poisson model with p below 0.0001. TCR abundances were normalised to the total number of TCRs sequenced per sample and expressed as counts per million. MAIT TCRs were defined by TRAV1-2 paired with TRAJ12, TRAJ20 or TRAJ33, and iNKT TCRs by TRAV10 paired with TRAJ18. VDJdb, accessed 1 November 2021, was searched for CMV, EBV and SARS-CoV-2 annotated TCRs, with TCRs annotated for multiple antigens excluded. TCRdb's own reprocessing of the public reads used fastp at Q25 and MiXCR and kept productive beta chains. When rows share a CDR3 protein, they turn into one entry using the most common DNA and genes. Clone size and V and J calls follow TCRdb, not the original study. Across this sample there are over 35,000 distinct CDR3 sequences, with around 6.3% seen only once. The biggest ten clones account for around 7.7% of the sample.

Sequences were derived from whole blood, sampled at baseline. This clonotype was sampled from an adult who was a healthcare worker with PCR-confirmed SARS-CoV-2 infection or an uninfected control (not recorded which). This chain joins TRBV11-3 to TRBJ1-2; TRBD1 is a weak D gene call, 5 bases matching. This receptor has the CDR3 CASSLGSGAGYTF. In nucleotide form, the sequence is TGTGCCAGCAGCTTAGGGTCTGGGGCTGGCTACACCTTC.